Sequencing of this T cell receptor beta chain was carried out in a study of blood T cell repertoires in COVID-19. Study overall: The United States, Italy and Spain supplied acute and convalescent COVID-19 samples. In each case, the material was cDNA or gDNA derived from T cells, B-cell-depleted T cells, or PBMCs.

Original processing notes: Cell counts per sample came from amplifying reference gene primers. Measured with immunoSEQ multiplex PCR; TCRdb has only the in-frame clones, and not every one. D and trimming come from the DNA, and the V and J calls and clone size come from that table. The data contain about 210,000 clones, about 89% of them singletons. CDR1 and CDR2 from the germline V gene are LGHDT and YNNKEL (reference sequence). The CDR3 is made up of 18 amino acids. Losses at the gene ends were 0 bases for V and 7 bases for J; bases not matched to a gene: 9. Input material: peripheral blood. The chain joins TRBV3-1 (or the pseudogene TRBV3-2) to TRBJ2-1; 13 bases line up with TRBD2. This sequence was found in a woman aged 40 to 49 with acute or convalescent COVID-19. The CDR3 here is CASSQDSLRLAGGNEQFF. The CDR3, as DNA: TGTGCCAGCAGCCAAGATTCCTTAAGACTAGCGGGGGGTAATGAGCAGTTCTTC.